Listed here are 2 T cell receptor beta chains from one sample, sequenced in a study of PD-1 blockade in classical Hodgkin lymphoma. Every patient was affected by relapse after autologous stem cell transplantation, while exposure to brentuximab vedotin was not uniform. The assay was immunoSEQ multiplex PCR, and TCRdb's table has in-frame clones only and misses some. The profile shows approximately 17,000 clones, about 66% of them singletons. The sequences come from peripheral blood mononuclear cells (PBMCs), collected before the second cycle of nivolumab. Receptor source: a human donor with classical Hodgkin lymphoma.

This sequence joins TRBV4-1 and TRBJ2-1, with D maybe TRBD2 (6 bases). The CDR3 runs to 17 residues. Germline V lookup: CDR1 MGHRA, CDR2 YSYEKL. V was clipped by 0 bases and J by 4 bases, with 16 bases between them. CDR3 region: CASSQDKVGTYYNEQFF. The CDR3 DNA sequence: TGCGCCAGCAGCCAAGATAAAGTCGGGACTTATTACAATGAGCAGTTCTTC.

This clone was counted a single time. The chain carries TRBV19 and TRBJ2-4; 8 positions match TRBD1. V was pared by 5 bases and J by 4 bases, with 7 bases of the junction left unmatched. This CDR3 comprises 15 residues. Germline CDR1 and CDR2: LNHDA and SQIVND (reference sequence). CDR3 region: CASSALGQGKNIQYF. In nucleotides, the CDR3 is TGTGCCAGTAGTGCCCTTGGACAGGGTAAAAACATTCAGTACTTC.